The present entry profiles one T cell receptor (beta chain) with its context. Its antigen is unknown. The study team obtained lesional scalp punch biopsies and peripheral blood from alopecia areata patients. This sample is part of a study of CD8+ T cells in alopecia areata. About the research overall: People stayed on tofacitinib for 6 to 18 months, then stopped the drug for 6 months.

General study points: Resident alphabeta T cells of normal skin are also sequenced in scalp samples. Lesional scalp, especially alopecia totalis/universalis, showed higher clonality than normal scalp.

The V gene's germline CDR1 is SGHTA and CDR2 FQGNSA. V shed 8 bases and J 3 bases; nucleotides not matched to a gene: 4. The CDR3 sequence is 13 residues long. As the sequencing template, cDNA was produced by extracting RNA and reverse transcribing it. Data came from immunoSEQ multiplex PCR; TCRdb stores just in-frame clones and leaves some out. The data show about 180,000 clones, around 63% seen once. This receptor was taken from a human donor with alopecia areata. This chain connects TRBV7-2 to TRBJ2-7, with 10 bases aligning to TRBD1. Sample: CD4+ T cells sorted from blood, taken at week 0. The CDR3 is CASRGQGHYEQYF. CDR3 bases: TGTGCCAGCCGGGGACAGGGGCACTACGAGCAGTACTTC.